This T cell receptor (beta chain) was identified during a study of shared clonotypes between healthy human individuals. Naivety among CD8 cells was defined by CD45RO negativity and positive CCR7 selection, thereby excluding terminally differentiated effector memory CD45RA+ cells. Trimming removed 3 bases from V and 3 bases from J; junction bases left unmatched: 5. The germline gives CDR1 SGDLS, CDR2 YYNGEE. The CDR3 runs 15 residues. It was across several immunoSEQ plates that each subset's genomic DNA was evenly split. Only in-frame clones appear in the TCRdb table, and some are missing; sequencing was by immunoSEQ multiplex PCR. The data hold around 1.9 million clones, with 85% to 95% observed a single time.

The TCR sequence derives from a man in his late teens or twenties in good health. Some clones in this sample may be carry-over from other donors' samples. The sample consisted of naive CD8+ T cells from PBMCs. The genes are TRBV9 and TRBJ2-7, with 11 bases matching TRBD2. Here the CDR3 reads CASSALGTSGYEQYF. The CDR3 region has the DNA TGTGCCAGCAGCGCGTTGGGGACTAGCGGCTACGAGCAGTACTTC.